This TCR beta chain emerged from a study of neurological immune-mediated disorders. The junction had 5 bases not matched to a gene; V was cut back by 2 bases and J by 3 bases. CDR3 length: 14 residues. Germline V gene sequence: CDR1 SGHRS, CDR2 YFSETQ. The study, taken as a whole, reports: As far as clinical or MRI features were concerned, none was associated with the multiple sclerosis repertoire cluster. Falling below healthy controls, multiple sclerosis showed the least TCR clonal expansion, while HTLV-1-associated myelopathy showed the most. Phylogenetic grouping assigned the repertoires of 18 of 34 multiple sclerosis patients to one related-CDR3 cluster, which constitutes a possible signature.

TCRdb reanalysed the 5' RACE reads using MiXCR and keeps one entry per CDR3 protein. Here the sample spans about 60,000 distinct CDR3 sequences, approximately 4.1% being singletons. This clonotype was found many times. Its antigen is not known. What was sequenced was PBMCs. The source is a man in his fifties or sixties with multiple sclerosis. The V gene is TRBV5-1, the J gene TRBJ2-7; the match to TRBD1 covers 7 bases. The CDR3 sequence is CASSLGQVLYEQYF. CDR3 sequence (DNA): TGCGCCAGCAGCTTAGGACAGGTCCTCTACGAGCAGTACTTC.